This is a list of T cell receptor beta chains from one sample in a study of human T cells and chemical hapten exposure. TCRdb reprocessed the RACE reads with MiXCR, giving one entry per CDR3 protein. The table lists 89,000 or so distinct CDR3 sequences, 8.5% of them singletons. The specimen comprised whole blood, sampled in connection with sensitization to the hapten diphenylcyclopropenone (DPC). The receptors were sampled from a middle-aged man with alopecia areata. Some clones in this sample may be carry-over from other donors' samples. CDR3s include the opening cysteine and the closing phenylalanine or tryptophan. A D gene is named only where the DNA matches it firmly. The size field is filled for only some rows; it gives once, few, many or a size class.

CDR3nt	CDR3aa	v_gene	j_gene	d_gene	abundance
TGTGCCAGCCTCGGACTAGCGGGAGGGACATCCTACGAGCAGTACTTC	CASLGLAGGTSYEQYF	TRBV28	TRBJ2-7	TRBD2	many
TGTGCCAGCAGCTTAGCCCACCCGAGCACAGATACGCAGTATTTT	CASSLAHPSTDTQYF	TRBV7-9	TRBJ2-3	NA	many
TGTGCCAGCAGCTTAGGGTCAGTTAACACTGAAGCTTTCTTT	CASSLGSVNTEAFF	TRBV7-9	TRBJ1-1	NA	many
TGCAGCGTTGCCTTTGGGCTAGCGGGAGGTATTGAGCAGTTCTTC	CSVAFGLAGGIEQFF	TRBV29-1	TRBJ2-1	TRBD2	many
TGTGCCAGCAGCTTGGGACAGGGGAGTTGGAATGAGCAGTTCTTC	CASSLGQGSWNEQFF	TRBV5-4	TRBJ2-1	TRBD1	NA
TGTGCCAGCAGCGTAGGGGCTAAAGAAAACATTCAGTACTTC	CASSVGAKENIQYF	TRBV9	TRBJ2-4	NA	many
TGTGCCAGCAGTGGCCGAGGACAGGGAACCGGTAGCAATCAGCCCCAGCATTTT	CASSGRGQGTGSNQPQHF	TRBV6-5	TRBJ1-5	TRBD1	few
TGTGCCAGCAGCCCCTACACGGGGGTTGTGTCCGGGGAGCTGTTTTTT	CASSPYTGVVSGELFF	TRBV7-3	TRBJ2-2	NA	many
TGTGCCAGCTCACCACCGGGCCAGCGGGAGAATACCGGGGAGCTGTTTTTT	CASSPPGQRENTGELFF	TRBV18	TRBJ2-2	TRBD2	many
TGTGCCAGCAGCCGCTCGGACGAGCAGTACTTC	CASSRSDEQYF	TRBV7-9	TRBJ2-7	NA	few
TGTGCCAGCAGCTCCGCAGGGGGCGGCGAGACCCAGTACTTC	CASSSAGGGETQYF	TRBV7-9	TRBJ2-5	TRBD1	few
TGTGCCAGCAGCTTAGAGGTTAGCGGGAGGCAGACCCAGTACTTC	CASSLEVSGRQTQYF	TRBV7-2	TRBJ2-5	TRBD2	few
TGTGCCAGCCGATCCGATTCGGGCCGAGATACGCAGTATTTT	CASRSDSGRDTQYF	TRBV28	TRBJ2-3	NA	NA
TGTGCCAGCAGCCCCACCCGACTAGCGAAACATGTTGTGCAGTTCTTC	CASSPTRLAKHVVQFF	TRBV7-2	TRBJ2-1	TRBD2	few
TGTGCCAGCAGCCAAGAGGGGCTAGCGGGACGAAACACCGGGGAGCTGTTTTTT	CASSQEGLAGRNTGELFF	TRBV7-2	TRBJ2-2	TRBD2	many
TGTGCCAGCAGAGACCCCGGGACAGGGGACACCGGGGAGCTGTTTTTT	CASRDPGTGDTGELFF	TRBV28	TRBJ2-2	TRBD1	few
TGTGCCAGCAGTCGATACAGGACAGGGGGAAACTATGGCTACACCTTC	CASSRYRTGGNYGYTF	TRBV27	TRBJ1-2	TRBD1	NA
TGTGCCAGCAGCTTGGGGGGATTCTCCTACGAGCAGTACTTC	CASSLGGFSYEQYF	TRBV7-2	TRBJ2-7	NA	few
TGTGCCAGCAGTTTTTTCGGGACAGAGGAAGCTTTCTTT	CASSFFGTEEAFF	TRBV27	TRBJ1-1	TRBD1	NA
TGTGCCATCAGCGACCGGGACAGCGACTACGAGCAGTACTTC	CAISDRDSDYEQYF	TRBV10-3	TRBJ2-7	TRBD1	NA
TGCAGCGTATTAGCGGGTCCCAGCTACGAGCAGTACTTC	CSVLAGPSYEQYF	TRBV29-1	TRBJ2-7	TRBD2	NA
TGCGCCAGCAGCCCCCGGGGGATGGTCGAGCAGTTCTTC	CASSPRGMVEQFF	TRBV5-1	TRBJ2-1	NA	few
TGTGCCAGCAGATCCGGCGGGGCCAAAAACATTCAGTACTTC	CASRSGGAKNIQYF	TRBV28	TRBJ2-4	NA	NA
TGCAGTGCTAGACATGCGAGCTCTGGGGCCAACGTCCTGACTTTC	CSARHASSGANVLTF	TRBV20-1	TRBJ2-6	NA	few
TGTGCCAGCAGACAGGGTGGCTATGGCTACACCTTC	CASRQGGYGYTF	TRBV2	TRBJ1-2	NA	few
TGTGCCAGCAGCCAAGATACAAGTACCGCCACCTACGAGCAGTACTTC	CASSQDTSTATYEQYF	TRBV3-1	TRBJ2-7	NA	NA
TGTGCCAGCAGCCTTAGCTTACAGAGGTACTATGGCTACACCTTC	CASSLSLQRYYGYTF	TRBV11-2	TRBJ1-2	NA	many
TGTGCCAGCTCAGACCAAGGCTGGTCGGGAGAGACCCAGTACTTC	CASSDQGWSGETQYF	TRBV18	TRBJ2-5	NA	few
TGTGCCAGCAGTTTTGTCACGGCGGGAGTTCTCTCCTACGAGCAGTACTTC	CASSFVTAGVLSYEQYF	TRBV28	TRBJ2-7	TRBD2	many
TGTGCCAGCAGCCGGGACACGACCTACGAGCAGTACTTC	CASSRDTTYEQYF	TRBV7-8	TRBJ2-7	NA	few
TGCAGTGCTCCCTACTCCGTTTTGAGCGGGACGAACGAGCAGTACTTC	CSAPYSVLSGTNEQYF	TRBV20-1	TRBJ2-7	TRBD2	NA
TGCGCCAGCAGCATCACAGGGGGGGGTGAAGCTTTCTTT	CASSITGGGEAFF	TRBV5-1	TRBJ1-1	TRBD1	many
TGTGCCAGCTCACCATACGGCGGCTACAATGAGCAGTTCTTC	CASSPYGGYNEQFF	TRBV18	TRBJ2-1	NA	NA
TGTGCCAGCAGCTCGGGGACAGGGGTGCAAGAGACCCAGTACTTC	CASSSGTGVQETQYF	TRBV7-2	TRBJ2-5	TRBD1	NA
TGCAGTGCTAGCTACAGGGGAAATTATGGCTACACCTTC	CSASYRGNYGYTF	TRBV20-1	TRBJ1-2	TRBD1	many
TGCAGTGCTACCGGGCTTGGTAATTCACCCCTCCACTTT	CSATGLGNSPLHF	TRBV20-1	TRBJ1-6	NA	many
TGTGCCAGCAGCTTGACGGCGGGAGGAGACTTCACAGATACGCAGTATTTT	CASSLTAGGDFTDTQYF	TRBV7-3	TRBJ2-3	TRBD2	NA
TGCAGCCTTCTCCAGACCGGAGTTAGCACAGATACGCAGTATTTT	CSLLQTGVSTDTQYF	TRBV29-1	TRBJ2-3	NA	many
TGTGCCAGCAGTTTATTGGCAAAGAGCTCCTATAATTCACCCCTCCACTTT	CASSLLAKSSYNSPLHF	TRBV27	TRBJ1-6	NA	few
TGCAGTGTAGCGGGAGATCGGAGTGAGCAGTTCTTC	CSVAGDRSEQFF	TRBV20-1	TRBJ2-1	TRBD2	NA
TGTGCCAGCAGCTTCTCCGCGTCAGTCCAAGCCAAAAACATTCAGTACTTC	CASSFSASVQAKNIQYF	TRBV11-1	TRBJ2-4	NA	NA
TGCGCCAGCAGCCAACAAAGGACAGAATTTGCAACTAATGAAAAACTGTTTTTT	CASSQQRTEFATNEKLFF	TRBV4-1	TRBJ1-4	NA	NA
TGTGCCAGCAGCTATGGACAGGGAGGGGAAAAACTGTTTTTT	CASSYGQGGEKLFF	TRBV7-2	TRBJ1-4	TRBD1	many
TGTGCCAGCAGCTACGGCGGGACAGGACAAGAGACCCAGTACTTC	CASSYGGTGQETQYF	TRBV7-9	TRBJ2-5	TRBD1	NA
TGTGCCAGCAGTGAGGGGACAGGGGGCATCTATGGCTACACCTTC	CASSEGTGGIYGYTF	TRBV25-1	TRBJ1-2	TRBD1	few
TGTGCCAGCAGAGTGCGATTTTGGGACGGACGCGAATCTGGAAACACCATATATTTT	CASRVRFWDGRESGNTIYF	TRBV27	TRBJ1-3	NA	NA
TGCGCCAGCAGCTCCAGTCAGGGGGCTTTTACTAATGAAAAACTGTTTTTT	CASSSSQGAFTNEKLFF	TRBV5-1	TRBJ1-4	TRBD1	many
TGCAGTGCTAGAGTAGGGGACAGGGGAGGTGAATATGGCTACACCTTC	CSARVGDRGGEYGYTF	TRBV20-1	TRBJ1-2	TRBD1	many
TGTGCCAGTAAAGCGGGACAGGGGGACCCTGACTTCGGAAACACCATATATTTT	CASKAGQGDPDFGNTIYF	TRBV19	TRBJ1-3	TRBD1	NA
TGTGCCAGCAGTGGGGGACTAGCGGGAGTCATTCAGTACTTC	CASSGGLAGVIQYF	TRBV2	TRBJ2-4	TRBD2	many
TGCAGCGTTGACCCAGGGCGGAGGTCAGATACGCAGTATTTT	CSVDPGRRSDTQYF	TRBV29-1	TRBJ2-3	NA	many
TGTGCCTGGAGGAACGCCTGGGACAGTGTGAACACTGAAGCTTTCTTT	CAWRNAWDSVNTEAFF	TRBV30	TRBJ1-1	TRBD1	few
TGCAGTGCTAGAGATTCGGCTACGCAGTATTTT	CSARDSATQYF	TRBV20-1	TRBJ2-3	NA	few
TGTGCCAGCAGCGGGACTAGCGGCCCCGCCCAGTACTTC	CASSGTSGPAQYF	TRBV5-4	TRBJ2-5	TRBD2	few
TGTGCCAGCAGCTCCGAGAGGGGCAGAGGAGAAAAACTGTTTTTT	CASSSERGRGEKLFF	TRBV7-8	TRBJ1-4	NA	few
TGTGCCAGCAGGGACTTTAACACAGATACGCAGTATTTT	CASRDFNTDTQYF	TRBV27	TRBJ2-3	NA	few
TGTGCCAGCAGCTTACGCAGCCGCGCCTACGAGCAGTACTTC	CASSLRSRAYEQYF	TRBV7-9	TRBJ2-7	NA	few
TGTGCCAGCAGTGAGAGAATGGTGGTAGCGGAGCCCTACGAGCAGTACTTC	CASSERMVVAEPYEQYF	TRBV25-1	TRBJ2-7	NA	NA
TGTGCCAGCAGTCCGGATATCCAACATAGCTCCTACAATGAGCAGTTCTTC	CASSPDIQHSSYNEQFF	TRBV28	TRBJ2-1	NA	few